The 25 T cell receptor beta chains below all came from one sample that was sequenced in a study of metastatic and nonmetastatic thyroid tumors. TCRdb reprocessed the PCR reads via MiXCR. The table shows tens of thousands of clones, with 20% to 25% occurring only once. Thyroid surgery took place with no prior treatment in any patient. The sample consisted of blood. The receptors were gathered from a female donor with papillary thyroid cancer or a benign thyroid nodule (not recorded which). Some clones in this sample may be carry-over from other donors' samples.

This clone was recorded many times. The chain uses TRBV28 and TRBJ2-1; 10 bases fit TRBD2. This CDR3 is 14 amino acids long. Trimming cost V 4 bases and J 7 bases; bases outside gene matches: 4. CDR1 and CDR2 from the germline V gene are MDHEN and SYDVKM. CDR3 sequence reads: CASSSSSGSNEQFF. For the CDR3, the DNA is TGTGCCAGCAGTTCTTCTAGCGGGAGTAATGAGCAGTTCTTC. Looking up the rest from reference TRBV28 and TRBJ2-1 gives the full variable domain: DVKVTQSSRYLVKRTGEKVFLECVQDMDHENMFWYRQDPGLGLRLIYFSYDVKMKEKGDIPEGYSVSREKKERFSLILESASTNQTSMYLCASSSSSGSNEQFFGPGTRLTVL.

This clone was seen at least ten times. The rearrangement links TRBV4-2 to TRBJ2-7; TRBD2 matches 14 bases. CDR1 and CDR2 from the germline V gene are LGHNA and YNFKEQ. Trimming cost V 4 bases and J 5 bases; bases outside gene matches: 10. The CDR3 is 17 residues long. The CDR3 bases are TGTGCCAGCAGCCCGACTAGCGGGAGGGCACGAGGAAACGAGCAGTACTTC. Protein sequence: CASSPTSGRARGNEQYF.

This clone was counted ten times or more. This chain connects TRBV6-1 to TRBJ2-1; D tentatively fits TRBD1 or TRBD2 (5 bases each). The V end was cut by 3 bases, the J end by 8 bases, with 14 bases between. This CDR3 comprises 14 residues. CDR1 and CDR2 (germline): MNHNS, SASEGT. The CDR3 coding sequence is TGTGCCAGCAGTGACCGGGACCCGGGCGATGAGCAGTTCTTC. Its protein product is CASSDRDPGDEQFF.

DNA for the CDR3: TGTGCCAGCAGCGCGGGACAGGGGTTGGGGGAGACCCAGTACTTC. It codes for CASSAGQGLGETQYF. V gene TRBV5-6 combines with J gene TRBJ2-5; TRBD1 matches 10 bases. Germline CDR1 reads SGHDT; CDR2 reads YYEEEE. CDR3 length: 15 residues. V lost 4 bases, J lost 5 bases, and 8 bases stayed unmatched.

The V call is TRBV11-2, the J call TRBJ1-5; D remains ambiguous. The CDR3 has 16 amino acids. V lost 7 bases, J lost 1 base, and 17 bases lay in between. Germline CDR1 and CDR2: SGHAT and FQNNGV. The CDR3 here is CASIARALRSNQPQHF. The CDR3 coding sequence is TGTGCCAGCATTGCAAGGGCCCTTAGGAGCAATCAGCCCCAGCATTTT.

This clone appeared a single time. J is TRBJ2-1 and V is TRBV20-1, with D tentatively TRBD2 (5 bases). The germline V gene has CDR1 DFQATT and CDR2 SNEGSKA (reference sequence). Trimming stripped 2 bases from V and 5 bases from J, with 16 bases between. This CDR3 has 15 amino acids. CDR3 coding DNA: TGCAGTGCTAGACTTGACCGGGGTGATGACAATGAGCAGTTCTTC. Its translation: CSARLDRGDDNEQFF.

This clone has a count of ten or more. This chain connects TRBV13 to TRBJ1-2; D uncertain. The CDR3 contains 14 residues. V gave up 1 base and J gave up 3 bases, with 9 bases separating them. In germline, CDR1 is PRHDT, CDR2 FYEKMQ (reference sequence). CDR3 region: CASSLEPEDYGYTF. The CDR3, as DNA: TGTGCCAGCAGCTTAGAACCAGAAGACTATGGCTACACCTTC.

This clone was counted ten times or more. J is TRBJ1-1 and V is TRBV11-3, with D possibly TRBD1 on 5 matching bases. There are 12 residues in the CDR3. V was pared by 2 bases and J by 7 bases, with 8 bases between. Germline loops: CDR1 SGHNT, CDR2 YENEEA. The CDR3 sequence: CASSLTGGEAFF. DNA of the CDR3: TGTGCCAGCAGCTTAACCGGGGGTGAAGCTTTCTTT.

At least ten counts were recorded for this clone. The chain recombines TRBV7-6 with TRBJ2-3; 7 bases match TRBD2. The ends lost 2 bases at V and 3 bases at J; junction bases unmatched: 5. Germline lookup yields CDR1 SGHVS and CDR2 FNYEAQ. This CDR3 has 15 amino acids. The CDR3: CASSLRNGRTDTQYF. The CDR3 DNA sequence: TGTGCCAGCAGCTTACGGAACGGGAGGACAGATACGCAGTATTTT.

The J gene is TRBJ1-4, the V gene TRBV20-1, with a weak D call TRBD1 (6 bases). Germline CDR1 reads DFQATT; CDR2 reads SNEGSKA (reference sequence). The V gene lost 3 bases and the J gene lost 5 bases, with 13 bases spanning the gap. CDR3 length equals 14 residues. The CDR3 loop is CSASGDNVNEKLFF. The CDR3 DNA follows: TGCAGTGCTAGCGGGGACAATGTCAATGAAAAACTGTTTTTT.

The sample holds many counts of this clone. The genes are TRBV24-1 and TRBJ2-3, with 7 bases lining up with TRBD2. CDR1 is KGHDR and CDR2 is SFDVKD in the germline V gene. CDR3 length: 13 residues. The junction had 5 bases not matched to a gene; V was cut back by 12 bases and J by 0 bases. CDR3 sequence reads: CAVGRGSTDTQYF. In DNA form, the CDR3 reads TGTGCCGTAGGGAGGGGTAGCACAGATACGCAGTATTTT.

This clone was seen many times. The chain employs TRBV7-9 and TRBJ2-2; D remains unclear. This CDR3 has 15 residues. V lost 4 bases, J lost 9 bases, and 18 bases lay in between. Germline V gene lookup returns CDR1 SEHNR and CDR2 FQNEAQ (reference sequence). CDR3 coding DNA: TGTGCCAGCAGCTCCGACGGAAAAAAGGGCCGGGAGCTGTTTTTT. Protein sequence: CASSSDGKKGRELFF.

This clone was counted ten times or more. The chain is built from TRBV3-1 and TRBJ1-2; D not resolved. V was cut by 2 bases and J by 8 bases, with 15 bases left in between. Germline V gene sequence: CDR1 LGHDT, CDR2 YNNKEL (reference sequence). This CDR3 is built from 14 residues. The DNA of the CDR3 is TGTGCCAGCAGCCAAAGAGGTGTCCTAGCGGGCTACACCTTC. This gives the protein CASSQRGVLAGYTF.

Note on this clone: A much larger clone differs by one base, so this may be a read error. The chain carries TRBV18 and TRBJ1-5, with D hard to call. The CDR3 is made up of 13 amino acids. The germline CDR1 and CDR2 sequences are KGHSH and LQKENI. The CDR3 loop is CASSPSRSSPRHF. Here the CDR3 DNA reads TGTGCCAGCTCACCGTCTAGGTCGAGTCCCCGGCATTTT.

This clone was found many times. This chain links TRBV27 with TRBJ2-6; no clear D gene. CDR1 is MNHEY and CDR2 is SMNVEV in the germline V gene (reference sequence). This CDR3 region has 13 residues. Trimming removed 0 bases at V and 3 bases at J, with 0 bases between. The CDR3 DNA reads TGTGCCAGCAGTTTATCTGGGGCCAACGTCCTGACTTTC. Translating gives CASSLSGANVLTF.

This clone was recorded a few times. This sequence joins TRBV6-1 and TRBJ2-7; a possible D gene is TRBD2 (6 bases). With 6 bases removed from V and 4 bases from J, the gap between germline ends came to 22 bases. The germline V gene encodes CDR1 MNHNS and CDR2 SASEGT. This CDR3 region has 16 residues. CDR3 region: CASSGGWEKGRYEQYF. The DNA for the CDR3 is TGTGCCAGCAGCGGAGGGTGGGAGAAAGGGAGGTACGAGCAGTACTTC.

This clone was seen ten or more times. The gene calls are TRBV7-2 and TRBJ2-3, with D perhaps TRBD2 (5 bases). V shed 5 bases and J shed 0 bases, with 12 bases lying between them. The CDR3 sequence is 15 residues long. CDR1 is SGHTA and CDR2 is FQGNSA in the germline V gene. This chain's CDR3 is CASSKTRVSTDTQYF. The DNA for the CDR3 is TGTGCCAGCAGCAAAACGCGGGTTAGCACAGATACGCAGTATTTT.

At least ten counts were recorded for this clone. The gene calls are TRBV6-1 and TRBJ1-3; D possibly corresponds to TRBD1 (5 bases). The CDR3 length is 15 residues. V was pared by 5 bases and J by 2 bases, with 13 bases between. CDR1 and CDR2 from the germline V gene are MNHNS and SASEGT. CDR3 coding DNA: TGTGCCAGCAGTCAAACTGACAGCCCTGGAAACACCATATATTTT. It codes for CASSQTDSPGNTIYF.

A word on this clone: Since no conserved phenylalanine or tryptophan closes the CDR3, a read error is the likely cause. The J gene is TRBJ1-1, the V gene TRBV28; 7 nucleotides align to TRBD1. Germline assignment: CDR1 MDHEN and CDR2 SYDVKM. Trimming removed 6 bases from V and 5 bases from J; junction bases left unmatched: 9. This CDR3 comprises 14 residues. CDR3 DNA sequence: TGTGCCAGCAGCTCCTATACAGGGGCAACTGAAGCTTTCGTT. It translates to CASSSYTGATEAFV.

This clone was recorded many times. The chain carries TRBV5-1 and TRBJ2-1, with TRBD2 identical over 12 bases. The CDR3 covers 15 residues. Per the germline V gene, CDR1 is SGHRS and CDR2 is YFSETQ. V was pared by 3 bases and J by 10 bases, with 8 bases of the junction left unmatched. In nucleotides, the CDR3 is TGCGCCAGCAGCTCTAGACTAGCGGGAGAGGGAGAGCAGTTCTTC. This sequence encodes CASSSRLAGEGEQFF.

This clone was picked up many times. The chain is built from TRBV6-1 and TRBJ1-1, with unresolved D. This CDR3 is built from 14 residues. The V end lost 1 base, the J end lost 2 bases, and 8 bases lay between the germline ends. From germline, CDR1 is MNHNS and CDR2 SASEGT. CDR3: CASSEGSGNTEAFF. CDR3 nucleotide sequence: TGTGCCAGCAGTGAAGGGTCAGGAAACACTGAAGCTTTCTTT.

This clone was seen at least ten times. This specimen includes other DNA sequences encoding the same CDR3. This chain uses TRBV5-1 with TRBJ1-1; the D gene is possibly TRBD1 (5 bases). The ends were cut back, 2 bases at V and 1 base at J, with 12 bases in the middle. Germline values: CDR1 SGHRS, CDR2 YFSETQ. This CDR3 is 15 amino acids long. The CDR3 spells CASSLRGQENTEAFF. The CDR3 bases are TGCGCCAGCAGCTTAAGAGGACAAGAGAACACTGAAGCTTTCTTT.

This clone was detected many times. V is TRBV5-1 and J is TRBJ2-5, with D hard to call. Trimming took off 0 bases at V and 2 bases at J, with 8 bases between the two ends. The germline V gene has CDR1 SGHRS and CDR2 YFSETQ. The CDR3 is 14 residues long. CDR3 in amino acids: CASSLGTAQETQYF. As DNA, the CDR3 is TGCGCCAGCAGCTTGGGGACGGCTCAAGAGACCCAGTACTTC.

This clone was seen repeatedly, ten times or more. CDR3 loop: CASSLGWGPNSPLHF. The CDR3 DNA reads as TGTGCCAGCAGCTTGGGTTGGGGCCCCAATTCACCCCTCCACTTT. This chain uses TRBV7-9 with TRBJ1-6; D is perhaps TRBD1 (5 bases). V lost 3 bases to trimming and J lost 7 bases, with 13 bases between them. The germline V gene has CDR1 SEHNR and CDR2 FQNEAQ (reference sequence). The CDR3 covers 15 residues.

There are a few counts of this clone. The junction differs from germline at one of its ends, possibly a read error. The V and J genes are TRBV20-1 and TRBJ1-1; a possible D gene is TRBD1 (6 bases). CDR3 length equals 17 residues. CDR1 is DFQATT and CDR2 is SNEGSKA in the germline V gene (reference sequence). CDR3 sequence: CSARDGFAPGEDPEAFF. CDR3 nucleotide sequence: TGCAGTGCGAGAGATGGATTCGCCCCAGGGGAAGACCCTGAAGCTTTCTTT.